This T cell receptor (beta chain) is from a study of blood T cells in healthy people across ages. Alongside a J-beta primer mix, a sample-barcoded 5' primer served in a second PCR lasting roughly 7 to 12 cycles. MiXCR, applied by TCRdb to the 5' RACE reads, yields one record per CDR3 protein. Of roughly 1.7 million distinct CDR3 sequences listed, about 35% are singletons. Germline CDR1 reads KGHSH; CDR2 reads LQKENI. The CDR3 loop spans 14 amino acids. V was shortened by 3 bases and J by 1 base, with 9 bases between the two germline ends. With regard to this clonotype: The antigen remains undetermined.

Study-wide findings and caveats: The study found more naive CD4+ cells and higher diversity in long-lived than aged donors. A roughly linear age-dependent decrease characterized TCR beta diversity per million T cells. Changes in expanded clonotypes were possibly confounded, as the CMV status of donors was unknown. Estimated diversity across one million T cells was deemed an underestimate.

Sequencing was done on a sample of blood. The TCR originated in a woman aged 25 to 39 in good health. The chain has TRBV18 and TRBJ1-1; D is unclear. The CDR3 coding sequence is TGTGCCAGCTCACCTGAGGCCCAGAACACTGAAGCTTTCTTT. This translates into CASSPEAQNTEAFF.